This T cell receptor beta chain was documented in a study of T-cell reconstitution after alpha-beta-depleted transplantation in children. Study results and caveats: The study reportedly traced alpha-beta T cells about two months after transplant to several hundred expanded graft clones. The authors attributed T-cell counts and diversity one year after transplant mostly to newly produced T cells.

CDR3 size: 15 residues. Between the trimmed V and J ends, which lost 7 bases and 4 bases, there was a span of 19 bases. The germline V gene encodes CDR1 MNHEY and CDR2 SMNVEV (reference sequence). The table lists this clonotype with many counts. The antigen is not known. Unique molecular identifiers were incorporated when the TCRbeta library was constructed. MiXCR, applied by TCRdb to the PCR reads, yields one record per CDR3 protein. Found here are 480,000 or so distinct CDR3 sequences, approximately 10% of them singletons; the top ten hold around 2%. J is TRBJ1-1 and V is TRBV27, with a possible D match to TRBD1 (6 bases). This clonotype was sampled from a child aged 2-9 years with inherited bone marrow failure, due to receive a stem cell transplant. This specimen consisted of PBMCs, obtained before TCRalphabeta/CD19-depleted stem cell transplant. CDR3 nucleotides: TGTGCCAGCACCTTACAGGGCTCCATGGGCACTGAAGCTTTCTTT. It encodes CASTLQGSMGTEAFF.